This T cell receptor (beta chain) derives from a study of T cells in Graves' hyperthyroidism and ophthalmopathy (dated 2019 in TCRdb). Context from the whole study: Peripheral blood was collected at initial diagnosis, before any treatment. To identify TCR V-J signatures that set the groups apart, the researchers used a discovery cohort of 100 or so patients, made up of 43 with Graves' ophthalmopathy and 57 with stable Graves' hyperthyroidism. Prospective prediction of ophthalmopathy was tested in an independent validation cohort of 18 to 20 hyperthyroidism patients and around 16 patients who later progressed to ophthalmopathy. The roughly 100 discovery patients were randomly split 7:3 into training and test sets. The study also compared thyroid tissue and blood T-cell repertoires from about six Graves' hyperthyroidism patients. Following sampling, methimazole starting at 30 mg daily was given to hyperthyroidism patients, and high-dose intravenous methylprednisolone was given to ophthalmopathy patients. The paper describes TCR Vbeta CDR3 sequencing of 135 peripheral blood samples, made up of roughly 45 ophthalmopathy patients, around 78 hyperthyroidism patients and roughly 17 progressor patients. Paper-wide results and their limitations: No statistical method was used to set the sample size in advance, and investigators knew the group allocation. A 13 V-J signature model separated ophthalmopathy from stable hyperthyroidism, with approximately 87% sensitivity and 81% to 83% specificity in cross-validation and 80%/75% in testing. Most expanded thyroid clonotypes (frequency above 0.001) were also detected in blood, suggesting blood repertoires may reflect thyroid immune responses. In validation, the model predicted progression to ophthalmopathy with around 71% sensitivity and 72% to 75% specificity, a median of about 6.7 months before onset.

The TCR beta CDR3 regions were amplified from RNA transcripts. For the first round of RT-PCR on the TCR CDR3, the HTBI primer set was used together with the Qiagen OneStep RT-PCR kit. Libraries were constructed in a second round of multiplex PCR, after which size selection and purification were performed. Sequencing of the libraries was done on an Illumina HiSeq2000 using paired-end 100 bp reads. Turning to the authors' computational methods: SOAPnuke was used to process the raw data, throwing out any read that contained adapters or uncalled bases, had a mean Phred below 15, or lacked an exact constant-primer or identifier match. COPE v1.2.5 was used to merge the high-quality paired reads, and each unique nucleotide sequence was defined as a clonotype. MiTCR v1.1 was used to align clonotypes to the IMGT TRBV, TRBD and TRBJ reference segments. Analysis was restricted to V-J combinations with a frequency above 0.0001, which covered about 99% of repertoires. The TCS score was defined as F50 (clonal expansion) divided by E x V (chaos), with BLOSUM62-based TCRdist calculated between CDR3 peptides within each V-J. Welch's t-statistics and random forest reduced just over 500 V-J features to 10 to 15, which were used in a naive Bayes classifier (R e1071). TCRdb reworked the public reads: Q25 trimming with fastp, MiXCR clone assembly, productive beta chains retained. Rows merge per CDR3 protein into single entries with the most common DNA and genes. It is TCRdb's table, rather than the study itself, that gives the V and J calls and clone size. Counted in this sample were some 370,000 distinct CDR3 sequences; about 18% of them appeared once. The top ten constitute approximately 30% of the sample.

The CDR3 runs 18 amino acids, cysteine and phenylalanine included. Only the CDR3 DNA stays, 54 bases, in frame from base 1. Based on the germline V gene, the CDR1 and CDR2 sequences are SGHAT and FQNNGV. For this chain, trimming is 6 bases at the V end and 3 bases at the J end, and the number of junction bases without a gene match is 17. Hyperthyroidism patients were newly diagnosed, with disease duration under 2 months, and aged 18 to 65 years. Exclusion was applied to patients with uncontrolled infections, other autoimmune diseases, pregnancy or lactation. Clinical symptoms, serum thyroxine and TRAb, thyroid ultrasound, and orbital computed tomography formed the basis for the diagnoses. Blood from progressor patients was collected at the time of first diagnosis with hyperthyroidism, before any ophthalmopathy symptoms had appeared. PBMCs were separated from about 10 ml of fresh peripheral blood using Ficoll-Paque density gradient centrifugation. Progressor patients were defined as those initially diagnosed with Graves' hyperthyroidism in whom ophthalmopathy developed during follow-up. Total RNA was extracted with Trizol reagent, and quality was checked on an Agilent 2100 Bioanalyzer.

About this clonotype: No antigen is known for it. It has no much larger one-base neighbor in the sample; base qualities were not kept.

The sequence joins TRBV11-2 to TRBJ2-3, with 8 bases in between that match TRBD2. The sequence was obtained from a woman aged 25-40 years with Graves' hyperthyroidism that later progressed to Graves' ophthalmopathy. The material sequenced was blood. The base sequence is TGTGCCAGCAGGAGAGGGGGGGTAGCGGGACCCGGAACAGATACGCAGTATTTT. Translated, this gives CASRRGGVAGPGTDTQYF.